Sequencing of this T cell receptor (beta chain) was carried out in a study of blood T cell repertoires in COVID-19. For the study at large: PBMCs, B-cell-depleted T cells, or T cells provided the cDNA or gDNA that made up the material.

Per the authors' pipeline: Reference gene primer amplification in the assay estimated nucleated cell counts. TCRdb keeps only in-frame clones here, not all; method: immunoSEQ multiplex PCR. V, J and clone size are those of that table, while D and trimming were read from the DNA. Seen here are a few hundred thousand clones, 70% to 90% observed once, and the top ten hold around 1%. CDR1 MGHDK and CDR2 SYGVNS come from the germline V gene. This CDR3 has 13 residues. Trimming stripped 2 bases from V and 2 bases from J, with 6 bases between. This sequence was found in a man aged 35 to 55 with acute or convalescent COVID-19. This rearrangement joins TRBV25-1 to TRBJ2-5; no clear D. Source material: peripheral blood. The CDR3 protein is CASSEVAQETQYF. The CDR3 DNA reads TGTGCCAGCAGTGAAGTTGCGCAAGAGACCCAGTACTTC.